The source of this T cell receptor (beta chain) is a study of cytomegalovirus exposure and HLA in healthy donors. In the PCR, 60 Vbeta and 13 Jbeta primers were used. Method: immunoSEQ multiplex PCR; TCRdb's copy keeps in-frame clones and lacks some. The repertoire consists of roughly 160,000 clones, with 75% to 90% occurring once and the leading ten covering about 4.8%. This clone has just a few counts. Its antigen is undetermined. Study findings and constraints: Whilst most TCR sequences proved rare, a subset of public TCRs occurred across many donors. Certain sequence variants were highly shared and formed a cluster, and this cluster was likely a sequencing artifact.

The CDR3 contains 16 residues. V shed 6 bases, J shed 4 bases, and the junction held 14 bases outside the gene matches. The V gene's germline CDR1 is SQVTM and CDR2 ANQGSEA. The chain couples TRBV29-1 to TRBJ2-3, with 9 bases fitting TRBD1. Sample: PBMCs. The sequence was collected from a man aged 30-40 years in good health and CMV-seronegative. CDR3 residues: CSVSEDRGSLPDTQYF. Written as DNA, the CDR3 is TGCAGCGTATCGGAAGACAGGGGGTCTTTACCAGATACGCAGTATTTT.